These T cell receptor beta chains were read from a single sample in a study of CD8 T cells in Susac syndrome. TCRdb processed the immunoSEQ multiplex PCR reads anew with MiXCR; each CDR3 protein has one entry. The sample contains around 120,000 distinct CDR3 sequences, about 94% of which appear only once. Sequencing was done on a sample of CD4+ T cells from PBMCs. The receptors originated from a human donor with multiple sclerosis. Each CDR3 is given with its conserved first and last residue. A D gene is named only where the DNA matches it firmly. Size is stated for part of the rows, as once, few or many counts, or as a class when the clone is expanded.

clone size	D gene	J gene	V gene	CDR3 DNA	CDR3 protein
few	-	TRBJ1-5	TRBV20-1	TGCAGTGCTGGAGCCCGGAATCAGCCCCAGCATTTT	CSAGARNQPQHF
-	TRBD2	TRBJ2-7	TRBV2	TGTGCCAGCAGGCGGGGGAGCAGCCAGCCCGAGCAGTACTTC	CASRRGSSQPEQYF
-	TRBD1	TRBJ1-4	TRBV14	TGTGCCAGCAGCCAAGCAGGACAGGGGGAAGCGGGTGAAAAACTGTTTTTT	CASSQAGQGEAGEKLFF
-	-	TRBJ1-3	TRBV18	TGTGCCAGCTCACCGAGGACCGGCCTCTCTGGAAACACCATATATTTT	CASSPRTGLSGNTIYF
-	-	TRBJ2-5	TRBV4-2	TGTGCCAGCAGCCAAGAGCGGTCAGCTCAAGAGACCCAGTACTTC	CASSQERSAQETQYF
-	-	TRBJ1-1	TRBV7-9	TGTGCCAGCAGCTTACAGAACACTGAAGCTTTCTTT	CASSLQNTEAFF
-	-	TRBJ1-5	TRBV12-3/TRBV12-4	TGTGCCAGCAGTCCGGCTCTAAGGGGCAATCAGCCCCAGCATTTT	CASSPALRGNQPQHF
-	TRBD1	TRBJ1-1	TRBV3-1	TGTGCCAGCAGCCAAGAGGATCGACAGGGAAAAGCTTTCTTT	CASSQEDRQGKAFF
once	-	TRBJ1-4	TRBV28	TGTGCCAGCAACCCTTCCTACGGGGCAAAACTGTTTTTT	CASNPSYGAKLFF
-	-	TRBJ2-7	TRBV12-3/TRBV12-4	TGTGCCAGCAGTTTACATGGGGGCTCCTACGAGCAGTACTTC	CASSLHGGSYEQYF
few	-	TRBJ1-1	TRBV19	TGTGCCAGTACTCAGACCATGAACACTGAAGCTTTCTTT	CASTQTMNTEAFF
-	-	TRBJ2-5	TRBV5-1	TGCGCCAGCAGCTTGAGAGTGGGGCAAGAGACCCAGTACTTC	CASSLRVGQETQYF
-	-	TRBJ1-5	TRBV6-2/TRBV6-3	TGTGCCAGCAGTTACGGGCAGTACCATAGCAATCAGCCCCAGCATTTT	CASSYGQYHSNQPQHF
-	-	TRBJ2-6	TRBV6-2/TRBV6-3	TGTGCCAGCAGTTACTCTATAGGGGCCAACGTCCTGACTTTC	CASSYSIGANVLTF
once	TRBD2	TRBJ2-2	TRBV18	TGTGCCAGCTCAACCAGCGGGGCAGAAAACACCGGGGAGCTGTTTTTT	CASSTSGAENTGELFF
-	TRBD1	TRBJ1-1	TRBV30	TGTGCCTGGAGTTCTGGACAGGGGCTGAACACTGAAGCTTTCTTT	CAWSSGQGLNTEAFF
-	-	TRBJ2-2	TRBV3-1	TGTGCCAGCAGCCGAAAAACTCTAGATCCCGGGGAGCTGTTTTTT	CASSRKTLDPGELFF
once	-	TRBJ2-3	TRBV18	TGTGCCAGCGCACAGGGAAACACAGATACGCAGTATTTT	CASAQGNTDTQYF
-	TRBD2	TRBJ2-7	TRBV4-2	TGTGCCAGCAGCCTCGGGACTAGCGGGAGTTCGCGCTCGCAGTACTTC	CASSLGTSGSSRSQYF
once	-	TRBJ2-3	TRBV10-3	TGTGCCATCAGTGAGGGCACAGATACGCAGTATTTT	CAISEGTDTQYF
-	TRBD1	TRBJ2-5	TRBV30	TGTGCCTGGACGCACCGGGGACAGGGCGGGACCCAGTACTTC	CAWTHRGQGGTQYF
-	TRBD2	TRBJ2-3	TRBV2	TGTGCCAGCAGTGTGAGCGGGGGTACAGATACGCAGTATTTT	CASSVSGGTDTQYF